Shown below are 10 T cell receptor beta chains from a single sample sequenced in a study of blood T cells in healthy people across ages. The authors ran a second PCR of about 6 to 11 cycles using a sample-barcoded 5' primer and a J-beta primer mix. TCRdb redid the calling of the 5' RACE reads with MiXCR, one entry per CDR3 protein. The table lists 1,500,000 or so distinct CDR3 sequences, 59% of them singletons. The sample comprised blood. Every receptor here comes from a man aged 18 to 30 in good health.

This sequence joins TRBV6-2 or TRBV6-3 and TRBJ2-6; no definite D call. The germline V gene encodes CDR1 MNHEY and CDR2 SVGEGT. V was shortened by 6 bases and J by 4 bases, with 22 bases between the two germline ends. The CDR3 covers 18 residues. The CDR3 loop reads CASRPPMAPSPGANVLTF. The CDR3 coding sequence is TGTGCCAGCAGGCCTCCTATGGCGCCCTCTCCAGGGGCCAACGTCCTGACTTTC.

The J gene is TRBJ2-2, the V gene TRBV6-6; weak D call: TRBD2 (7 bases). The germline gives CDR1 MNHNY, CDR2 SVGAGI (reference sequence). CDR3 length: 14 amino acids. The V and J ends lost 8 bases and 10 bases respectively, with 20 bases between them. The CDR3 loop reads CASGGAVRVVELFF. As DNA, the CDR3 is TGTGCCAGCGGGGGGGCGGTGAGGGTCGTGGAGCTGTTTTTT.

The J gene is TRBJ1-4, the V gene TRBV4-1, with D unclear. V was shortened by 3 bases and J by 10 bases, with 15 bases between the two germline ends. There are 14 residues in the CDR3. Germline CDR1 reads MGHRA; CDR2 reads YSYEKL. The CDR3 bases are TGCGCCAGCAGCCACGCGCCCGGGGATGGAAAACTGTTTTTT. Translation: CASSHAPGDGKLFF.

This clonotype was counted once. The rearrangement uses TRBV2 and TRBJ2-3; D might be TRBD2 (6 bases). Germline CDR1 SNHLY, CDR2 FYNNEI. Trimming left V 5 bases short and J 6 bases short, with 18 bases between. This CDR3 contains 15 residues. CDR3 coding DNA: TGTGCCAGCAGTAGTAGCGGAGGGGATCGGGATACGCAGTATTTT. It translates to CASSSSGGDRDTQYF.

This clonotype was seen a few times. The chain combines TRBV29-1 with TRBJ1-5, with a weak D call TRBD1 (5 bases). Trimming stripped 6 bases from V and 0 bases from J, with 9 bases between. The germline V gene has CDR1 SQVTM and CDR2 ANQGSEA. This CDR3 has 13 amino acids. The CDR3 loop reads CSVATDSNQPQHF. CDR3 coding DNA: TGCAGCGTGGCGACAGATAGCAATCAGCCCCAGCATTTT.

V is TRBV5-1 and J is TRBJ2-2, with 7 positions matching TRBD1. CDR1 and CDR2 (germline): SGHRS, YFSETQ. The J segment lost 4 bases and the V segment lost 3 bases, leaving 6 bases of the junction unmatched. This CDR3 spans 15 amino acids. CDR3 protein: CASSWGDRATGELFF. The CDR3 bases are TGCGCCAGCAGCTGGGGAGACAGGGCCACCGGGGAGCTGTTTTTT.

This chain links TRBV4-1 with TRBJ1-2; 10 positions agree with TRBD1. Trimming took 5 bases from V and 2 from J; bases not matched to a gene: 5. The CDR3 is made up of 15 amino acids. Germline V gene lookup returns CDR1 MGHRA and CDR2 YSYEKL. The CDR3 loop reads CASSAGTGENYGYTF. The CDR3, as DNA: TGCGCCAGCAGCGCCGGGACAGGGGAGAACTATGGCTACACCTTC.

CDR3 nucleotide sequence: TGTGCCAGCAGTCCGACCCTTTTGGGGACTGAAGCTTTCTTT. Translation: CASSPTLLGTEAFF. The rearrangement joins TRBV9 to TRBJ1-1; no firm D call. V gave up 5 bases and J gave up 5 bases, with 16 bases separating them. The CDR3 has 14 residues. Germline V gives CDR1 SGDLS, CDR2 YYNGEE.

In this sample, this clonotype turned up a few times. V is TRBV4-1 and J is TRBJ1-2, with TRBD1 matching over 7 bases. Germline V CDR1 and CDR2: MGHRA, YSYEKL. The CDR3 contains 14 residues. The V gene end was trimmed by 6 bases and the J gene end by 2 bases; junction bases not matched to a gene: 6. The CDR3 region is CASSRTGENYGYTF. The DNA of the CDR3 is TGCGCCAGCAGTCGGACAGGAGAGAACTATGGCTACACCTTC.

The chain links TRBV6-5 to TRBJ2-4; D may be TRBD2 (7 bases). Germline CDR1 reads MNHEY; CDR2 reads SVGAGI. With 6 bases removed from V and 13 bases from J, the gap between germline ends came to 28 bases. The CDR3 consists of 16 residues. The CDR3 spells CASSLKSQGPRGKQYF. Here the CDR3 DNA reads TGTGCCAGCAGCCTAAAATCACAGGGCCCGCGGGGGAAGCAGTACTTC.